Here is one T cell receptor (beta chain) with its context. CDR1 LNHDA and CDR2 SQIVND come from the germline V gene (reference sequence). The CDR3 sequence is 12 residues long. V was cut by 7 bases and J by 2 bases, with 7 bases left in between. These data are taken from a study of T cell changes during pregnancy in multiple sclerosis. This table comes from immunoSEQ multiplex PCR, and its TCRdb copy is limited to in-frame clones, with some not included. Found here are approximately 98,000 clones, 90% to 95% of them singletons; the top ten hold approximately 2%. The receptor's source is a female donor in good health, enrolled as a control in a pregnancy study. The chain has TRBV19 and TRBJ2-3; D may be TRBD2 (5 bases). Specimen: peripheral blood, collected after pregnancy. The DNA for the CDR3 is TGTGCCAGTACGGGGAACACAGATACGCAGTATTTT. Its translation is CASTGNTDTQYF.